This record covers a single T cell receptor (beta chain). Researchers prepared the TCRbeta library using unique molecular identifiers, the study reports. TCRdb called the PCR reads again in MiXCR, with one record for every CDR3 protein. The sample has 400,000 to 500,000 distinct CDR3 sequences; approximately 10% are singletons. V lost 7 bases to trimming and J lost 7 bases; unmatched junction nucleotides: 20. Germline loops: CDR1 SNHLY, CDR2 FYNNEI. This CDR3 region has 18 residues. The entry originates in a study of T-cell reconstitution after alpha-beta-depleted transplantation in children. The genes are TRBV2 and TRBJ2-3; 10 bases match TRBD1. Sequences were derived from PBMCs from the stem cell graft donor, sampled from the stem cell graft. The TCR sequence derives from a human donor who donated a stem cell graft to a child with acute myeloid leukemia. The CDR3 DNA is TGTGCCAGCAACCTGCCTACCCGGGACAGGGGTACCAGTTATACGCAGTATTTT. Protein product: CASNLPTRDRGTSYTQYF.